The rows below give T cell receptor beta chains drawn from one sample of a study of T cell changes during pregnancy in multiple sclerosis. Generated by immunoSEQ multiplex PCR, the TCRdb table keeps only in-frame clones and is missing some. The table has more than 90,000 clones, 80% to 95% seen once. The source was peripheral blood, collected in the third trimester of pregnancy. The source of these receptors is a female donor with multiple sclerosis, enrolled in a pregnancy study. CDR3s include the opening cysteine and the closing phenylalanine or tryptophan. The order of the fields is clone size, V gene, D gene, J gene, CDR3 DNA, CDR3 protein. A D gene is named only where the DNA matches it firmly. The listing skips clone size in some rows; elsewhere it reads once, few, many or a size class.

size: -; V: TRBV4-2; D: TRBD1; J: TRBJ1-1; DNA: TGTGCCAGCAGCCCACGAACCGGGACAGATGAAGCTTTCTTT; CDR3: CASSPRTGTDEAFF
size: -; V: TRBV29-1; D: -; J: TRBJ1-1; DNA: TGCAGCGTTTTCGGGGGGACGAACACTGAAGCTTTCTTT; CDR3: CSVFGGTNTEAFF
size: -; V: TRBV30; D: -; J: TRBJ1-5; DNA: TGTGCCTGGAGCCCTGTGGGGGCTAGCAATCAGCCCCAGCATTTT; CDR3: CAWSPVGASNQPQHF
size: -; V: TRBV27; D: TRBD2; J: TRBJ2-5; DNA: TGTGCCAGCAGTCTAGGGACTAGCGGGGGGGGAGAGACCCAGTACTTC; CDR3: CASSLGTSGGGETQYF
size: -; V: TRBV7-3; D: TRBD2; J: TRBJ2-5; DNA: TGTGCCAGCAGCTCAGGAGCGGGGGAGACCCAGTACTTC; CDR3: CASSSGAGETQYF
size: -; V: TRBV10-2; D: TRBD2; J: TRBJ2-7; DNA: TGCGCCAGCACCGAGGCTATAGCGGGGGGTACAGGAATTGATTACGAGCAGTACTTC; CDR3: CASTEAIAGGTGIDYEQYF
size: -; V: TRBV9; D: -; J: TRBJ2-1; DNA: TGTGCCAGCAGCGTAGGTGGTAGCCCCAATGAGCAGTTCTTC; CDR3: CASSVGGSPNEQFF
size: -; V: TRBV5-5; D: -; J: TRBJ2-2; DNA: TGTGCCAGCAGCTTGGGACTAGTTACCGGGGAGCTGTTTTTT; CDR3: CASSLGLVTGELFF
size: -; V: TRBV7-9; D: TRBD1; J: TRBJ2-7; DNA: TGTGCCAGCAGCGCACCTAAGGACAGGGGAGGATACGAGCAGTACTTC; CDR3: CASSAPKDRGGYEQYF
size: once; V: TRBV6-5; D: TRBD1; J: TRBJ2-3; DNA: TGTGCCAGCAGACCACAGGGGGCGGGCACAGATACGCAGTATTTT; CDR3: CASRPQGAGTDTQYF
size: -; V: TRBV28; D: TRBD2; J: TRBJ2-7; DNA: TGTGCCAGCAGTTTGGGACTAGCGGGGGGCTCCTACGAGCAGTACTTC; CDR3: CASSLGLAGGSYEQYF
size: -; V: TRBV5-1; D: TRBD2; J: TRBJ2-5; DNA: TGCGCCAGCAGCTTGGCAGGACTAGTCCAAGAGACCCAGTACTTC; CDR3: CASSLAGLVQETQYF
size: -; V: TRBV5-1; D: -; J: TRBJ1-1; DNA: TGCGCCAGCAGTTCTGACCGCGGGGACACTGAAGCTTTCTTT; CDR3: CASSSDRGDTEAFF
size: -; V: TRBV5-6; D: TRBD2; J: TRBJ2-7; DNA: TGTGCCAGCAGCTTGGTGGGCGGGGGGGCCCTCGAGCAGTACTTC; CDR3: CASSLVGGGALEQYF
size: -; V: TRBV7-3; D: TRBD1; J: TRBJ1-1; DNA: TGTGCCAGCAGCTTAGGACAGGGCGCTGAAGCTTTCTTT; CDR3: CASSLGQGAEAFF
size: many; V: TRBV7-7; D: -; J: TRBJ2-7; DNA: TGTGCCAGCAGCCAATACCAGGGCTACGAGCAGTACTTC; CDR3: CASSQYQGYEQYF
size: -; V: TRBV6-1; D: -; J: TRBJ2-1; DNA: TGTGCCAGCAGAGGACAGCTTGAATGGTTCTTC; CDR3: CASRGQLEWFF
size: -; V: TRBV9; D: -; J: TRBJ1-3; DNA: TGTGCCAGCAGTGCCAGCTCTGGAAACACCATATATTTT; CDR3: CASSASSGNTIYF
size: once; V: TRBV11-2; D: TRBD2; J: TRBJ2-1; DNA: TGTGCCAGCAGCCCCCAGCGGACTAGCGGGAGGGCCTTTGAGCAGTTCTTC; CDR3: CASSPQRTSGRAFEQFF
size: -; V: TRBV5-1; D: -; J: TRBJ1-3; DNA: TGCACCTGTGAGTTTGATGACTCTGGAAACACCATATATTTT; CDR3: CTCEFDDSGNTIYF
size: once; V: TRBV27; D: TRBD1; J: TRBJ1-5; DNA: TGTGCCAGCAGCGTAACAGGGGGCCTTCAGCCCCAGCATTTT; CDR3: CASSVTGGLQPQHF
size: -; V: TRBV5-4; D: TRBD2; J: TRBJ2-2; DNA: TGTGCCAGCAGCCCCTTGGCTAGCGGGCGGGGGGAGCTGTTTTTT; CDR3: CASSPLASGRGELFF
size: -; V: TRBV30; D: TRBD1; J: TRBJ1-1; DNA: TGTGCCTGGAGTGTTATAACCCGGACAGGGGGCCCGGGCACTGAAGCTTTCTTT; CDR3: CAWSVITRTGGPGTEAFF
size: -; V: TRBV2; D: TRBD2; J: TRBJ2-2; DNA: TGTGCCAGCACCGGGGGGGAGGGCCGCGGGGAGCTGTTTTTT; CDR3: CASTGGEGRGELFF
size: -; V: TRBV15; D: -; J: TRBJ1-5; DNA: TGTGCCACCAGCAGAGATGGTACTAGTCAGCCCCAGCATTTT; CDR3: CATSRDGTSQPQHF
size: -; V: TRBV9; D: -; J: TRBJ1-4; DNA: TGTGCCAGCAGCGTCGGGACAACCCTTAATGAAAAACTGTTTTTT; CDR3: CASSVGTTLNEKLFF